This TCR beta chain stems from a study of cytomegalovirus exposure and HLA in healthy donors. Study-wide results and limits: In vitro confirmation showed a few CMV-associated chains to be CMV antigen specific. The authors listed roughly 150 TCR beta chains as cytomegalovirus-associated. Cytomegalovirus status was reportedly diagnosed by the classifier with high specificity and sensitivity.

A remark on this clone: What it binds is not known.

Here immunoSEQ multiplex PCR was the method, and the copy in TCRdb shows in-frame clones only, minus some. The data show fewer than 400,000 clones, with roughly 88% seen just once and approximately 0.84% held by the top ten. V was clipped by 6 bases and J by 6 bases, with 15 bases between them. The CDR3 spans 13 residues. The germline V gene has CDR1 SGHNT and CDR2 YENEEA. The TCR comes from a young woman in good health and CMV-seronegative. The chain is built from TRBV11-3 and TRBJ2-7; possibly TRBD1 for D (6 bases). Input material: PBMCs. CDR3 in amino acids: CASSYLGGGEQYF. The CDR3 DNA sequence: TGTGCCAGCAGTTACCTTGGGGGCGGCGAGCAGTACTTC.